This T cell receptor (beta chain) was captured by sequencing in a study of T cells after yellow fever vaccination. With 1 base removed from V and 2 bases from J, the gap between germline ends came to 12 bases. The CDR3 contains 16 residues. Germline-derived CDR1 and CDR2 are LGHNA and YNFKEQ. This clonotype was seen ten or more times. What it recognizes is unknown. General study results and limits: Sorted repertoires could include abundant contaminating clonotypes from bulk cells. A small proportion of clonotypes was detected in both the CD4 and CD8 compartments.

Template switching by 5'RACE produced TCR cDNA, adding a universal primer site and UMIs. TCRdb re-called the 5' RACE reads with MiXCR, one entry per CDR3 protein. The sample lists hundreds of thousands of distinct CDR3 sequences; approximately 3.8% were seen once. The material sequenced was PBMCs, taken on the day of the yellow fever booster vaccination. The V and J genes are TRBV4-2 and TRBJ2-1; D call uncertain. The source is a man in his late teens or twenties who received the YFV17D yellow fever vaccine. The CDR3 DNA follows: TGTGCCAGCAGCCAAGTATCTACTTGGCCCTACAATGAGCAGTTCTTC. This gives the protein CASSQVSTWPYNEQFF.